Included here is one T cell receptor (beta chain) sequence, with context. V shed 8 bases and J 7 bases; nucleotides not matched to a gene: 11. The CDR3 length is 13 residues. Germline V gives CDR1 MDHEN, CDR2 SYDVKM. Profiling relied on immunoSEQ multiplex PCR, and the TCRdb table lists in-frame clones only, not all of them. The sample has 450,000 or so clones; about 87% are singletons. The source of the sample is a study of blood T cell repertoires in COVID-19. This receptor was taken from a man aged 18 to 35 with COVID-19, enrolled during active disease. The sample was peripheral blood. This chain uses TRBV28 with TRBJ2-7; 7 bases map to TRBD1. The CDR3 nucleotides are TGTGCCAGCGCCCGGGACAGCAAATGGGAGCAGTACTTC. Amino acid sequence: CASARDSKWEQYF.